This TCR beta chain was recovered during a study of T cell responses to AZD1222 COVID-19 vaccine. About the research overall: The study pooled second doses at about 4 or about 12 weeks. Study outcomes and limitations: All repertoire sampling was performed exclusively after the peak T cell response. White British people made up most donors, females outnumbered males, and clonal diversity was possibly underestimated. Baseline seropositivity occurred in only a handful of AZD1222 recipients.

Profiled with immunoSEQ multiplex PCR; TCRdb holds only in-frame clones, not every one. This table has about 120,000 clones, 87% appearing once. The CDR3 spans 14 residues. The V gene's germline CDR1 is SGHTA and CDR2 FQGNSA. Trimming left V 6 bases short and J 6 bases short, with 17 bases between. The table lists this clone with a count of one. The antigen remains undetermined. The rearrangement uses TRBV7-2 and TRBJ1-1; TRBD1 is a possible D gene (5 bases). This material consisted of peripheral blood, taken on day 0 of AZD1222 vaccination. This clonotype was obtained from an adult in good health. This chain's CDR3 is CASSLRGFAAEAFF. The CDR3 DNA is TGTGCCAGCAGTCTAAGGGGCTTTGCCGCTGAAGCTTTCTTT.